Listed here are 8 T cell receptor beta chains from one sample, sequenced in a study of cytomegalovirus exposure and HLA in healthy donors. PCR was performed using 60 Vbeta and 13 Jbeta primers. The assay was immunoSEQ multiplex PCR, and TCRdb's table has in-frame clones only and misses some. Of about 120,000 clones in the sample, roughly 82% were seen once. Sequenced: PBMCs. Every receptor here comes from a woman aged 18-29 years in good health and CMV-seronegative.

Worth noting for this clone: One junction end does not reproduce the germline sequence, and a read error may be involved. The CDR3 loop reads CASRARTGMGNSQYF. CDR3 coding DNA: TGTGCCAGCAGAGCTAGGACAGGGATGGGAAACAGTCAGTACTTC. This chain uses TRBV2 with TRBJ2-4; 8 positions match TRBD1. The CDR3 consists of 15 residues. Germline-derived CDR1 and CDR2 are SNHLY and FYNNEI. The full variable domain, completed using reference TRBV2 and TRBJ2-4, is EPEVTQTPSHQVTQMGQEVILRCVPISNHLYFYWYRQILGQKVEFLVSFYNNEISEKSEIFDDQFSVERPDGSNFTLKIRSTKLEDSAMYFCASRARTGMGNSQYFGAGTRLSVL.

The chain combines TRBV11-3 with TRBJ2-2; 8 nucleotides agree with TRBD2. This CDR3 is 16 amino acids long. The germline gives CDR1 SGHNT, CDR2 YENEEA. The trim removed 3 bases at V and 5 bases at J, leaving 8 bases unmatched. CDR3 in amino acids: CASSLIAGHRTGELFF. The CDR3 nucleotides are TGTGCCAGCAGCTTGATAGCGGGGCACCGTACCGGGGAGCTGTTTTTT.

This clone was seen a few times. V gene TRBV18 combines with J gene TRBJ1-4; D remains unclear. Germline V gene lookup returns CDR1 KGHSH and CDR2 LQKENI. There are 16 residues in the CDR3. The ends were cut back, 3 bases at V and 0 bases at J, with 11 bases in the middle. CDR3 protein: CASSPLGGTTNEKLFF. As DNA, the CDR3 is TGTGCCAGCTCACCTTTGGGAGGTACAACTAATGAAAAACTGTTTTTT.

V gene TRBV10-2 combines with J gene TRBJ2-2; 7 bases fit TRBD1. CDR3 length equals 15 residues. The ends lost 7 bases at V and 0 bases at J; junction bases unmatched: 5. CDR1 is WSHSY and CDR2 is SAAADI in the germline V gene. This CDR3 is CASIEGAPNTGELFF. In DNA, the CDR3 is TGCGCCAGCATAGAGGGGGCCCCGAACACCGGGGAGCTGTTTTTT.

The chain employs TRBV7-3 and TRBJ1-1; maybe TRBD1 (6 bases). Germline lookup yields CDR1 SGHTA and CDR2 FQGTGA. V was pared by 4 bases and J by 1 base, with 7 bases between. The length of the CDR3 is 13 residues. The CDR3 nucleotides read TGTGCCAGCAGCTCGGGACAGAACACTGAAGCTTTCTTT. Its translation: CASSSGQNTEAFF.

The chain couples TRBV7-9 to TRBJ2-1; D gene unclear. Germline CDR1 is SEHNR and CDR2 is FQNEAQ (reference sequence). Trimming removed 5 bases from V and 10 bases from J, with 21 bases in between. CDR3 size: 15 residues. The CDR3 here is CASSPIFPGLGEQFF. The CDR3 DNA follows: TGTGCCAGCAGCCCCATTTTCCCTGGGCTCGGAGAGCAGTTCTTC.

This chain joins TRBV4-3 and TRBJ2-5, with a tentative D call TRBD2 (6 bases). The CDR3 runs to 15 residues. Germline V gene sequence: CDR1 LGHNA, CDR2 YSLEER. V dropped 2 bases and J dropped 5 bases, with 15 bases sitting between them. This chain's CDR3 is CASSQRGSSAETQYF. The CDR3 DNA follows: TGCGCCAGCAGCCAACGGGGGTCTAGCGCGGAGACCCAGTACTTC.

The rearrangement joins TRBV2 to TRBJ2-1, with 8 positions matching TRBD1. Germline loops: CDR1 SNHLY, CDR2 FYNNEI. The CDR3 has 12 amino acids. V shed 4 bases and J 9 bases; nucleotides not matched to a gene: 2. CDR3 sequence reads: CASSVQGVEQFF. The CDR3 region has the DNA TGTGCCAGCAGTGTACAGGGGGTTGAGCAGTTCTTC.